This record concerns one T cell receptor (beta chain) sequence. Its antigen is not identified. Germline DNA was also extracted, and blood RNA derived from unsorted whole blood. The data stem from a study of tumor-infiltrating lymphocytes in primary liver carcinoma. Study-level background: Stage T1-T3 N0M0 tumors measured about 4.2 to 10 cm at most.

Overall study findings and caveats: Tumors had a significantly higher top-250-clone fraction than blood (p = 0.039).

V gave up 4 bases and J gave up 1 base, with 20 bases separating them. The CDR3 runs 18 residues. Germline assignment: CDR1 SGHRS and CDR2 YFSETQ. Priming with a constant-region primer yielded TCR beta cDNA from 400 to 500 ng total RNA. What produced the TCR beta libraries was three nested multiplex PCR rounds using slightly modified ARM-PCR. The two initial PCR rounds, nine to eleven cycles each, used TRBV1-TRBV30 forward and C-beta reverse primers. TCRdb independently ran MiXCR on the multiplex PCR reads; one entry per CDR3 protein. The sample holds hundreds of thousands of distinct CDR3 sequences, roughly 60% seen once.

This TCR was sampled from a man aged 35 to 55 with primary liver carcinoma and hepatitis B virus infection. The sequencing input was peripheral blood. The V and J genes are TRBV5-1 and TRBJ2-2, with TRBD2 as a possible D gene (6 bases). CDR3 sequence (DNA): TGCGCCAGCAGCCCCCGCGGGACTCCCGGTGGGAACACCGGGGAGCTGTTTTTT. Its protein product is CASSPRGTPGGNTGELFF.